This T cell receptor (beta chain) was documented in a study of monozygotic twins with inflammatory bowel disease. Germline V lookup: CDR1 WSHSY, CDR2 SAAADI. The CDR3 has 13 amino acids. TCRdb reanalyzed the 5' RACE reads and collapses them to one entry per CDR3 protein, without DNA. The sample holds 300,000 to 400,000 distinct CDR3 sequences. The rearrangement links TRBV10-2 to TRBJ1-1; TCRdb calls TRBD1, which cannot be checked without DNA. Material: blood. This clonotype was sampled from a human donor with ulcerative colitis or Crohn's disease, or a healthy co-twin of an affected twin (not recorded which). Here the CDR3 reads CASSGSWRTEAFF.